This T cell receptor (beta chain) was found in a study of cytomegalovirus exposure and HLA in healthy donors. The germline V and J ends were trimmed by 6 bases and 2 bases, with 13 bases remaining between them. CDR1 is MDHEN and CDR2 is SYDVKM in the germline V gene. The CDR3 totals 14 residues. It was with 60 Vbeta and 13 Jbeta primers that the PCR ran. Profiled with immunoSEQ multiplex PCR; TCRdb holds only in-frame clones, not every one. The sample carries about 96,000 clones, around 74% recorded once. The source material was PBMCs. V is TRBV28 and J is TRBJ2-5; D possibly corresponds to TRBD1 (5 bases). The sequence was obtained from a woman in her 70s in good health and CMV-seropositive. As DNA, the CDR3 is TGTGCCAGCAGGACTCCCGACAGTCAAGAGACCCAGTACTTC. Protein sequence: CASRTPDSQETQYF.